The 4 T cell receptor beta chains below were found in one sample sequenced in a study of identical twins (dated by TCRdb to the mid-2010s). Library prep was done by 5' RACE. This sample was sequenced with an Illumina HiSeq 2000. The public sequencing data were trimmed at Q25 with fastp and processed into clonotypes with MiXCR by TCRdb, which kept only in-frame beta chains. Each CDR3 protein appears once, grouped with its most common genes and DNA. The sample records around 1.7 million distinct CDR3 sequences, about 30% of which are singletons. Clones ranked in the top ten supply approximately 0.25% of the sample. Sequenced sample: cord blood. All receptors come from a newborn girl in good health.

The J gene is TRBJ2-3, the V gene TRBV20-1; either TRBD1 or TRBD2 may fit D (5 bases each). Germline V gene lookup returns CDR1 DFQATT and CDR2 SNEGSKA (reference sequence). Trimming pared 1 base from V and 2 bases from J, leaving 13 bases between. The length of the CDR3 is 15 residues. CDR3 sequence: CSARARRDLTDTQYF. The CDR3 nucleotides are TGCAGTGCTAGAGCTAGACGGGACCTCACAGATACGCAGTATTTT.

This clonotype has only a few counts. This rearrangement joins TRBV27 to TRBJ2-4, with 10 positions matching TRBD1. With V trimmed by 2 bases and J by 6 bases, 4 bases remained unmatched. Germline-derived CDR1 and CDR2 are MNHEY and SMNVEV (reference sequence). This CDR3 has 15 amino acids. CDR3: CASSLETGGGNIQYF. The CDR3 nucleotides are TGTGCCAGCAGTTTAGAGACAGGGGGCGGAAACATTCAGTACTTC.

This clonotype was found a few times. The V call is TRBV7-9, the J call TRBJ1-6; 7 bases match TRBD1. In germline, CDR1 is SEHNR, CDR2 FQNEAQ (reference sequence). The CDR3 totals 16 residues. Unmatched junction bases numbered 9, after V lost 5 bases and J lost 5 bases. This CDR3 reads CASSERSGTDNSPLHF. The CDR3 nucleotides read TGTGCCAGCAGCGAGAGATCCGGGACAGATAATTCACCCCTCCACTTT. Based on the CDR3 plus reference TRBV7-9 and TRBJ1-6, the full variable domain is DTGVSQNPRHKITKRGQNVTFRCDPISEHNRLYWYRQTLGQGPEFLTYFQNEAQLEKSRLLSDRFSAERPKGSFSTLEIQRTEQGDSAMYLCASSERSGTDNSPLHFGNGTRLTVT.

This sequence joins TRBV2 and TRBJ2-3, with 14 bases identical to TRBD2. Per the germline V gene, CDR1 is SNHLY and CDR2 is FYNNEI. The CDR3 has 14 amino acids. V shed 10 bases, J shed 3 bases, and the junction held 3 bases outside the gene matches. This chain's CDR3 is CAIGTSGGTDTQYF. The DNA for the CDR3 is TGTGCCATTGGGACTAGCGGGGGTACAGATACGCAGTATTTT.